Below, one TCR beta chain is given with its context. The CDR3 consists of 15 residues. Germline CDR1 reads PRHDT; CDR2 reads FYEKMQ (reference sequence). Between the trimmed V and J ends, which lost 5 bases and 0 bases, there was a span of 12 bases. The data were obtained in a study of blood T cell repertoires in COVID-19. Authors' analysis steps: It was from reference gene primer amplification that nucleated cell counts were estimated. Clones were read by immunoSEQ multiplex PCR, and TCRdb kept only the in-frame ones, dropping some. D and trimming were read from the DNA, whereas the V and J calls and clone size are those reported in that table. The table includes 210,000 or so clones, 85% to 90% detected once.

The source of this sequence is a man in his fifties with acute or convalescent COVID-19. The sequenced material came from peripheral blood. The chain has TRBV13 and TRBJ2-3; possible D gene TRBD1, 6 bases. CDR3 bases: TGTGCCAGCAGCCCGACAGGCTCTAGCACAGATACGCAGTATTTT. Protein: CASSPTGSSTDTQYF.